The entry below gives a single TCR beta chain sequence along with its context. TCRdb fed the RT-PCR reads into MiXCR, producing one record per CDR3 protein. The sample yields about 680,000 distinct CDR3 sequences, 12% to 15% seen once. This CDR3 has 17 residues. The V segment lost 0 bases and the J segment 1 base; nucleotides outside the gene matches: 10. The germline V gene has CDR1 DFQATT and CDR2 SNEGSKA (reference sequence). The source is a female donor in good health, serving as a healthy control. Sequenced sample: memory CD4+ T cells from blood. V and J are TRBV20-1 and TRBJ2-3; 7 nucleotides align to TRBD2. The CDR3 sequence is CSARETSWAGGTDTQYF. CDR3 coding DNA: TGCAGTGCTAGAGAAACCTCTTGGGCGGGGGGCACAGATACGCAGTATTTT.